This TCR beta chain was identified in a study of blood T cell repertoires in COVID-19. Germline CDR1 SGHRS, CDR2 YFSETQ. V lost 4 bases and J lost 4; bases outside the gene matches: 7. The CDR3 extends over 14 amino acids. Original analysis: Scientists estimated how many nucleated cells there were by amplifying reference gene primers. Sequencing used immunoSEQ multiplex PCR; TCRdb keeps in-frame clones, though not all of them. That table supplies the V and J calls and clone size; D and trimming were determined from the DNA. The top ten clones hold 0.76% of a sample with 150,000 to 200,000 clones, roughly 94% of them seen once.

Sequencing was carried out using peripheral blood. This sequence joins TRBV5-1 and TRBJ1-1; 7 nucleotides agree with TRBD1. The TCR sequence derives from a man aged 25 to 40 with COVID-19, enrolled during active disease. CDR3 DNA: TGCGCCAGCAGCCTGACAGGGCAAGGCACTGAAGCTTTCTTT. Translation gives CASSLTGQGTEAFF.